The entry below gives a single TCR beta chain sequence along with its context. What it binds is not known. CDR1 is SNHLY, CDR2 FYNNEI, per germline. The CDR3 totals 16 residues. Deletions cut 6 bases from V and 8 bases from J, with 25 bases between. Profiling relied on immunoSEQ multiplex PCR, and the TCRdb table lists in-frame clones only, not all of them. The sample includes around 110,000 clones, 85% to 95% of them seen just once. The data were obtained in a study of graft-versus-host responses after intestinal transplantation. Study-wide points: GvH clone levels peaked in circulation, and this peak was associated with early post-transplant HvG declines.

This chain connects TRBV2 to TRBJ1-2; a weak D match, TRBD1 (5 bases). This specimen consisted of unstimulated CD8+ T cells sorted from spleen or lymph node cells, obtained before transplant. This receptor was identified in a human donor who was the organ donor for an intestinal transplant. In DNA form, the CDR3 reads TGTGCCAGCAGCGACATACGGGGCCCCGGCGGAGGCGGCTACACCTTC. Translating gives CASSDIRGPGGGGYTF.